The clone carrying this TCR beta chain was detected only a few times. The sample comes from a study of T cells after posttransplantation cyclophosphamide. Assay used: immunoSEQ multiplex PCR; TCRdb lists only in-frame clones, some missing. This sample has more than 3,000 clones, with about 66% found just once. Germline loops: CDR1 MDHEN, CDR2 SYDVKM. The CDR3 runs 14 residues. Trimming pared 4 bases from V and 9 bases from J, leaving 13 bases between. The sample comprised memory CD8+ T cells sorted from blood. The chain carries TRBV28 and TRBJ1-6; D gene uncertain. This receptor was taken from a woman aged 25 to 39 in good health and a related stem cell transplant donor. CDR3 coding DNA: TGTGCCAGCAGTTACGGGGTTTTCGGTTCACCCCTCCACTTT. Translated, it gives CASSYGVFGSPLHF.